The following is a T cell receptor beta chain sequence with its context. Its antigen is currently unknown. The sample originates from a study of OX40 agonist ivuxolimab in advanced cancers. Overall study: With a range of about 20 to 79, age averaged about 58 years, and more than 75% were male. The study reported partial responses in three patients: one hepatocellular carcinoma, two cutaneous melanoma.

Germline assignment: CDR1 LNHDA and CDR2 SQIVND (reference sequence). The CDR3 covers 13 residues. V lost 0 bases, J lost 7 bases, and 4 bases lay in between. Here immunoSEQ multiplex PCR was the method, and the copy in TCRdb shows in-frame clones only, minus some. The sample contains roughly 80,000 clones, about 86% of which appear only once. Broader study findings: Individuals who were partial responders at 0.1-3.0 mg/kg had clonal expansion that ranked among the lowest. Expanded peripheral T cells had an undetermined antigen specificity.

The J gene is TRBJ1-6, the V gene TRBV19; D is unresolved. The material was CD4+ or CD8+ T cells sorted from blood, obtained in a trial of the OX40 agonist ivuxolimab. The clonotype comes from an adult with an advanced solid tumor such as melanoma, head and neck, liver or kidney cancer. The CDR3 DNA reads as TGTGCCAGTAGTATAGAGCGCAATTCACCCCTCCACTTT. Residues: CASSIERNSPLHF.